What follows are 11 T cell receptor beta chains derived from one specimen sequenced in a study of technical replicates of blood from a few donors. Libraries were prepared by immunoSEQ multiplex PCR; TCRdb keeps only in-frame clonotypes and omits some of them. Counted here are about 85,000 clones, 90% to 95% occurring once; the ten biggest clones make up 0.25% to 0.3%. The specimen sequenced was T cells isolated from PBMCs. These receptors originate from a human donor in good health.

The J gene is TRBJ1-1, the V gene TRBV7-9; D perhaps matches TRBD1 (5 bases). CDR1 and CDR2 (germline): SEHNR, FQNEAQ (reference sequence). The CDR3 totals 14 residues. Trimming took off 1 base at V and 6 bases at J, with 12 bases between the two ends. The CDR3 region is CASSLELGGAEAFF. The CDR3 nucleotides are TGTGCCAGCAGCTTAGAACTCGGAGGGGCTGAAGCTTTCTTT.

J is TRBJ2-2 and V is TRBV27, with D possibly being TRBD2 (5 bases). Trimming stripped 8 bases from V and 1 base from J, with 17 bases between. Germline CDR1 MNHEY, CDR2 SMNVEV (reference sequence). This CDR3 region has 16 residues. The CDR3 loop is CASGRALRENTGELFF. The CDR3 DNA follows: TGTGCCAGCGGTCGCGCATTGAGGGAGAACACCGGGGAGCTGTTTTTT.

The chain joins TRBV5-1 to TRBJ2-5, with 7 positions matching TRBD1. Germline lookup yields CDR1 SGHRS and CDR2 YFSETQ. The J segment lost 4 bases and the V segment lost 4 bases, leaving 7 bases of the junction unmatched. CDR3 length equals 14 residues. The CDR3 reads CASSPPTGRETQYF. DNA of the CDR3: TGCGCCAGCAGCCCACCGACAGGGAGAGAGACCCAGTACTTC.

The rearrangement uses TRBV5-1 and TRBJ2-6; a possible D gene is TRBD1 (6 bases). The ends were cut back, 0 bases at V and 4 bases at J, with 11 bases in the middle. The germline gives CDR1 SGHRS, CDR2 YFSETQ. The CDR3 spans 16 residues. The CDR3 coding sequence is TGCGCCAGCAGCTTGGGGGCAGGGGCAGGGGCCAACGTCCTGACTTTC. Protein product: CASSLGAGAGANVLTF.

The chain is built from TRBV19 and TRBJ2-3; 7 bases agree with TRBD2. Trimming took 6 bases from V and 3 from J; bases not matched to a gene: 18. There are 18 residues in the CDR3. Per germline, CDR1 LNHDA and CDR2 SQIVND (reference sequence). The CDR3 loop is CASSKLTLGGSETDTQYF. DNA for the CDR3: TGTGCCAGTAGCAAGCTAACTTTAGGCGGGAGTGAGACAGATACGCAGTATTTT.

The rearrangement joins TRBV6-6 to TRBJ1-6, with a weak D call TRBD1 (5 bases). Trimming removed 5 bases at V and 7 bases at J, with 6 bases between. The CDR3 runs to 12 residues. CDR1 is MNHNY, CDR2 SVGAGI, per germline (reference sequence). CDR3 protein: CASSGGNSPLHF. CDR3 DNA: TGTGCCAGCAGTGGGGGGAATTCACCCCTCCACTTT.

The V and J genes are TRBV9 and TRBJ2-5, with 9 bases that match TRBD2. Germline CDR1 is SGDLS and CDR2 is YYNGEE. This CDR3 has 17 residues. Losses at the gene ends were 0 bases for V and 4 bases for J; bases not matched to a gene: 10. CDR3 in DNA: TGTGCCAGCAGCGTAGGGGCAGCGGGAGGAGAGGGAGAGACCCAGTACTTC. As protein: CASSVGAAGGEGETQYF.

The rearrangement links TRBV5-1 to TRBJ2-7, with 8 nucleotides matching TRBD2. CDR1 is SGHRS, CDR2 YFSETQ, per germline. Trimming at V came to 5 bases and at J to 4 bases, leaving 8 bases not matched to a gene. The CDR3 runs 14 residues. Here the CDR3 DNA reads TGCGCCAGCAGTTTAGCAGCGGGAGCGTACGAGCAGTACTTC. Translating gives CASSLAAGAYEQYF.

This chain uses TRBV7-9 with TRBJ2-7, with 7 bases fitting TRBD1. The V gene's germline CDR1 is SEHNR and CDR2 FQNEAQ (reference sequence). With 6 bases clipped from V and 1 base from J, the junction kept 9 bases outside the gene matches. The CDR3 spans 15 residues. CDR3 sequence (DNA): TGTGCCAGCAGACCTCCGGGACAGACATCCTACGAGCAGTACTTC. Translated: CASRPPGQTSYEQYF.

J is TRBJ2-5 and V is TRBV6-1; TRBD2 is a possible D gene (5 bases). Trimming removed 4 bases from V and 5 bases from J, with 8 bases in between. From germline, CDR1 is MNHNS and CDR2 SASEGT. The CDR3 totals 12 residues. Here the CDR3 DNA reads TGTGCCAGCAGTGCGGGGAAGGAGACCCAGTACTTC. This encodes CASSAGKETQYF.

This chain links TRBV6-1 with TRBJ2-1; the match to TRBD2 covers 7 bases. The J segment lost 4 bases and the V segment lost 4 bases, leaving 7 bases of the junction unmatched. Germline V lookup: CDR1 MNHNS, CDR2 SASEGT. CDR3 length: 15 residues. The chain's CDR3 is CASSGASSGYNEQFF. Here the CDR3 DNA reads TGTGCCAGCAGTGGAGCTTCTAGCGGATACAATGAGCAGTTCTTC.